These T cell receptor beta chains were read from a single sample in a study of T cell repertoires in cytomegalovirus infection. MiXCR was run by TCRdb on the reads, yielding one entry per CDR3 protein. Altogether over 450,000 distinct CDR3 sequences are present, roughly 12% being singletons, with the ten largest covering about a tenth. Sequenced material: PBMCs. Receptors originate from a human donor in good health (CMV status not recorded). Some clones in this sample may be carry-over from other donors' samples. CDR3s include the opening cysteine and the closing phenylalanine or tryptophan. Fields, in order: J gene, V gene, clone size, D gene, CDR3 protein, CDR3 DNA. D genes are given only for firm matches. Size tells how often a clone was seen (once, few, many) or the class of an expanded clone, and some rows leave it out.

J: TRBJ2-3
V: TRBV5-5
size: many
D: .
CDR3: CASSRISSTDTQYF
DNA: TGTGCCAGCAGCAGGATTTCTAGCACAGATACGCAGTATTTT

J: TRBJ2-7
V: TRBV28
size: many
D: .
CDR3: CASRPLRAIYEQYF
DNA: TGTGCCAGCAGACCCTTGCGGGCAATCTACGAGCAGTACTTC

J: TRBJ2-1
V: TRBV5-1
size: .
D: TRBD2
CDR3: CASSLVSGGGPLNEQFF
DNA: TGCGCCAGCAGCTTGGTCTCCGGGGGAGGGCCACTCAATGAGCAGTTCTTC

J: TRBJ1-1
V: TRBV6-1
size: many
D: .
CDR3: CASRRETANEAFF
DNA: TGTGCCAGCAGGCGCGAAACAGCGAATGAAGCTTTCTTT

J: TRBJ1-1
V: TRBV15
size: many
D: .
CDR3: CATSRAGGTEAFF
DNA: TGTGCCACCAGCAGAGCCGGGGGCACTGAAGCTTTCTTT

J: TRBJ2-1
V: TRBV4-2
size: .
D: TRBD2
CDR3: CASSSGTRRNEQFF
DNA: TGTGCCAGCAGCTCCGGGACTAGGCGGAATGAGCAGTTCTTC

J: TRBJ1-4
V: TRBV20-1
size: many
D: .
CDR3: CSARDQGQSKKLFF
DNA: TGCAGTGCTAGAGATCAAGGGCAGAGCAAAAAACTGTTTTTT

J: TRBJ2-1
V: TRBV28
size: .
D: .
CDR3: CASSLYWGEQFF
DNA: TGTGCCAGCAGTTTATATTGGGGGGAGCAGTTCTTC

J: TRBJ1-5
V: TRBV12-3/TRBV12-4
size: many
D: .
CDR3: CASGARSNQPQHF
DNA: TGTGCCTCAGGGGCCCGTAGCAATCAGCCCCAGCATTTT

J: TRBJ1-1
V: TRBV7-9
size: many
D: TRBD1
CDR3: CASSSGQQRMNTEAFF
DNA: TGTGCCAGCAGCTCGGGACAGCAGAGAATGAACACTGAAGCTTTCTTT

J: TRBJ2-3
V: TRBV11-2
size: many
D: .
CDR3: CASSLDPRQHFTDTQYF
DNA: TGTGCCAGCAGCTTAGATCCGCGGCAGCACTTCACAGATACGCAGTATTTT

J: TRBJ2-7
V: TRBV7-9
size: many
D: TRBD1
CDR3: CASSPRTGVSYEQYF
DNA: TGTGCCAGCAGCCCCAGGACAGGGGTCTCCTACGAGCAGTACTTC

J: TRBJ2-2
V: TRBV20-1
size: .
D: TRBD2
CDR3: CSARGGGVSTGELFF
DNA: TGCAGTGCTAGAGGGGGGGGGGTGTCCACCGGGGAGCTGTTTTTT

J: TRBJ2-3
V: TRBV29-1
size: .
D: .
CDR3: CSSRSGSTDTQYF
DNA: TGCAGCTCCCGGAGTGGCAGCACAGATACGCAGTATTTT

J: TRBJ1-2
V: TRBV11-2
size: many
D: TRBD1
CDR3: CASSLVTGESYGYTF
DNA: TGTGCCAGCAGCTTAGTTACAGGGGAGAGCTATGGCTACACCTTC

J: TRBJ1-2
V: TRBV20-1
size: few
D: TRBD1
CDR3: CSARDVYQGDYGYTF
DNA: TGCAGTGCTAGAGATGTATACCAGGGGGACTATGGCTACACCTTC

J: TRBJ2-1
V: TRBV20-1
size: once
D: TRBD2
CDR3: CSARDPSGSYNEQFF
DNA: TGCAGTGCTAGAGACCCTAGCGGCTCCTACAATGAGCAGTTCTTC

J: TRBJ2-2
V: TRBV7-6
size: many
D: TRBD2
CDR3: CASSFAGTSAVGELFF
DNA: TGTGCCAGCAGCTTCGCCGGGACTAGCGCCGTCGGGGAGCTGTTTTTT

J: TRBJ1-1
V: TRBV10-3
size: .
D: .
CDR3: CAIRAANTEAFF
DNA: TGTGCCATCAGGGCGGCGAACACTGAAGCTTTCTTT

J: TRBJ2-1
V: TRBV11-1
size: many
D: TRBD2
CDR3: CASTSSGSVYNEQFF
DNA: TGTGCCAGCACCTCTAGCGGGAGTGTCTACAATGAGCAGTTCTTC

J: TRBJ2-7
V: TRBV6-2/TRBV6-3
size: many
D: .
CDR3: CASSFPEQYF
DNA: TGTGCCAGTTCTTTTCCGGAGCAGTACTTC

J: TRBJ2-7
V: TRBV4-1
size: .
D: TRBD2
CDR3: CASSRYSGRANEQYF
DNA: TGCGCCAGCAGCCGTTATAGCGGGAGGGCCAACGAGCAGTACTTC

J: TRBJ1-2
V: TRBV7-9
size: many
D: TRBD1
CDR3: CASSSTGMDDYGYTF
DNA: TGTGCCAGCAGCTCGACAGGGATGGATGACTATGGCTACACCTTC

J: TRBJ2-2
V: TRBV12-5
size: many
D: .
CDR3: CASAQGSGELFF
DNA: TGTGCTAGTGCCCAGGGTAGCGGGGAGCTGTTTTTT

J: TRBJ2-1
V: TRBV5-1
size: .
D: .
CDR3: CASSLGAAHNEQFF
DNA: TGCGCCAGCAGCCTGGGGGCAGCCCACAATGAGCAGTTCTTC

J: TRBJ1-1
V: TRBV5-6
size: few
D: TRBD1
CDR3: CASSWTGGAPSPGTEAFF
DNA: TGTGCCAGCAGCTGGACAGGGGGCGCACCCTCCCCGGGCACTGAAGCTTTCTTT

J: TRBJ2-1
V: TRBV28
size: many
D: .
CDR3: CASSSDRNPYNEQFF
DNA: TGTGCCAGCAGCTCTGACAGAAATCCCTACAATGAGCAGTTCTTC

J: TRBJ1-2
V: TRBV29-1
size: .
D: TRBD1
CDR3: CSVEGGQGYYGYTF
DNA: TGCAGCGTTGAAGGGGGACAGGGGTACTATGGCTACACCTTC

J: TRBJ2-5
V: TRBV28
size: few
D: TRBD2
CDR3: CASSLSGRMGTQYF
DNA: TGTGCCAGCAGTCTTAGCGGGAGGATGGGGACCCAGTACTTC

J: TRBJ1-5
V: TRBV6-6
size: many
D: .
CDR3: CASSYSSRGSHSNQPQHF
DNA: TGTGCCAGCAGTTACTCTTCCCGGGGGTCCCATAGCAATCAGCCCCAGCATTTT

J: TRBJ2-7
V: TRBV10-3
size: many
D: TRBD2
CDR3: CAIMRWGEVVQLGTSFDYEQYF
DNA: TGTGCCATCATGAGATGGGGTGAGGTAGTGCAATTGGGGACTAGTTTCGACTACGAGCAGTACTTC

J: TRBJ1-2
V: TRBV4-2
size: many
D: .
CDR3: CASSQGGGGGFYGYTF
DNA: TGTGCCAGCAGCCAAGGTGGGGGGGGCGGGTTCTATGGCTACACCTTC

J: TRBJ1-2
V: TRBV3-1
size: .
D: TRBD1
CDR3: CASSQADRGHGYTF
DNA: TGTGCCAGCAGCCAAGCCGACAGGGGTCATGGCTACACCTTC

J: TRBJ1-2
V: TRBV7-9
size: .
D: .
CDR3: CASRAGLVGYTF
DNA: TGTGCCAGCAGGGCAGGGTTGGTCGGCTACACCTTC

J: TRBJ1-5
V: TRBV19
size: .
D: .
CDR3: CASSLSRDGYQPQHF
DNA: TGTGCCAGTAGTCTGTCTAGGGATGGCTATCAGCCCCAGCATTTT

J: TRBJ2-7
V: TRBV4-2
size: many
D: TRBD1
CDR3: CASSQGQGYTYEQYF
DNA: TGTGCCAGCAGCCAGGGACAGGGATACACCTACGAGCAGTACTTC

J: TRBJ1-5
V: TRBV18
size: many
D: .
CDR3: CASSPWGPGNQPQHF
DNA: TGTGCCAGCTCACCTTGGGGGCCCGGCAATCAGCCCCAGCATTTT

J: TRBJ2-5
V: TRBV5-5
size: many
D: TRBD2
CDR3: CASSTGLAGGEQETQYF
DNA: TGTGCCAGCAGCACTGGACTAGCGGGTGGGGAACAAGAGACCCAGTACTTC

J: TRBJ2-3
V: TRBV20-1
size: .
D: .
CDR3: CSTNGGPNTDTQYF
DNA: TGCAGTACAAACGGGGGCCCTAACACAGATACGCAGTATTTT

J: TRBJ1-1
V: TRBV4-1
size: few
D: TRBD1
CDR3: CASSQSGQGGGEAFF
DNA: TGCGCCAGCAGCCAGTCCGGACAGGGAGGGGGTGAAGCTTTCTTT

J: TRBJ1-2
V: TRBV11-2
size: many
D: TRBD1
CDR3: CASSARRGLNYGYTF
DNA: TGTGCCAGCAGCGCCCGCAGGGGGCTTAACTATGGCTACACCTTC

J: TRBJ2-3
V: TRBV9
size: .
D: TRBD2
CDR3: CASSAGTSVRTDTQYF
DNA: TGTGCCAGCAGCGCCGGGACTAGCGTTAGGACAGATACGCAGTATTTT

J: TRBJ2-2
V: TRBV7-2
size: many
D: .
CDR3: CASSLSLTGELFF
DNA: TGTGCCAGCAGCTTATCGTTGACCGGGGAGCTGTTTTTT

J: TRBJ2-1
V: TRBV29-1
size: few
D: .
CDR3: CSVETDPIEQFF
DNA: TGCAGCGTTGAGACGGACCCGATCGAGCAGTTCTTC

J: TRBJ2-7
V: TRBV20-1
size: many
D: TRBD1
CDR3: CSASSRQGLQSNPYEQYF
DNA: TGCAGTGCTTCTTCGAGACAGGGGCTGCAATCAAATCCCTACGAGCAGTACTTC

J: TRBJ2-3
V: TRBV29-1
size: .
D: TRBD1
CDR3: CSARGRLTDTQYF
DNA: TGCAGCGCCAGGGGGCGGCTCACAGATACGCAGTATTTT

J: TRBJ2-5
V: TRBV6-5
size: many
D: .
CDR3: CASSPGTAGETQYF
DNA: TGTGCCAGCAGCCCCGGGACAGCGGGAGAGACCCAGTACTTC

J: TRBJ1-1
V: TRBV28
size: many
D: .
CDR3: CATLGRINNGRYVEAFF
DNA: TGTGCCACCCTAGGACGGATCAACAATGGGCGGTACGTTGAAGCTTTCTTT

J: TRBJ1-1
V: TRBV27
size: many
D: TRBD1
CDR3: CASTMGQGALAFF
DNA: TGTGCCAGCACCATGGGACAGGGGGCTTTGGCTTTCTTT

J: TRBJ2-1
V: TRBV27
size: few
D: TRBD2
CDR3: CASSLKAGGLAGAQYNEQFF
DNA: TGTGCCAGCAGTTTAAAGGCAGGTGGACTAGCGGGAGCGCAATACAATGAGCAGTTCTTC

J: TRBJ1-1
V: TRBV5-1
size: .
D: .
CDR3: CASSTGDTRFNTEAFF
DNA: TGCGCCAGCAGCACGGGGGACACCCGTTTTAACACTGAAGCTTTCTTT

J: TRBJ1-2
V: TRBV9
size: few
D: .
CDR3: CASSVVSTIGYGYTF
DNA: TGTGCCAGCAGCGTAGTGTCGACTATTGGCTATGGCTACACCTTC

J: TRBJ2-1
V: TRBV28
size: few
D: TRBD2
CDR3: CASSHAGGGNEQFF
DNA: TGTGCCAGCAGCCACGCGGGAGGAGGAAATGAGCAGTTCTTC